These 10 T cell receptor beta chains were all obtained from the same sample, sequenced in a study of shared clonotypes between healthy human individuals. CD45RO-negative cells were positively selected for CCR7, leaving out terminally differentiated effector memory CD45RA+ cells. Some clones are missing from TCRdb's copy, which holds only in-frame ones; the method was immunoSEQ multiplex PCR. Among 600,000 or so clones listed, around 96% were seen once. Sequenced material: naive CD8+ T cells sorted from blood. Source of these receptors: a woman under 40 in good health.

The chain recombines TRBV29-1 with TRBJ1-2; D possibly corresponds to TRBD1 (6 bases). Per the germline V gene, CDR1 is SQVTM and CDR2 is ANQGSEA. The CDR3 contains 12 residues. Trimming removed 3 bases at V and 6 bases at J, with 11 bases between. The CDR3 DNA reads TGCAGCGTTGAGGGGGCGAAGGATGGCTACACCTTC. Amino acid sequence: CSVEGAKDGYTF.

The V and J genes are TRBV13 and TRBJ1-2; a weak D match, TRBD1 (5 bases). The CDR3 has 12 residues. The V gene lost 6 bases and the J gene lost 4 bases, with 9 bases spanning the gap. Germline V lookup: CDR1 PRHDT, CDR2 FYEKMQ (reference sequence). The CDR3 reads CASRGQFYGYTF. CDR3 in DNA: TGTGCCAGCAGAGGACAATTCTATGGCTACACCTTC. The complete variable domain, with remaining parts taken from reference TRBV13 and TRBJ1-2, reads AAGVIQSPRHLIKEKRETATLKCYPIPRHDTVYWYQQGPGQDPQFLISFYEKMQSDKGSIPDRFSAQQFSDYHSELNMSSLELGDSALYFCASRGQFYGYTFGSGTRLTVV.

The genes are TRBV5-6 and TRBJ2-2; D call uncertain. V was cut by 0 bases and J by 3 bases, with 6 bases left in between. CDR1 is SGHDT, CDR2 YYEEEE, per germline. The CDR3 runs to 14 residues. CDR3 sequence reads: CASSLGSYTGELFF. CDR3 nucleotide sequence: TGTGCCAGCAGCTTGGGGTCTTACACCGGGGAGCTGTTTTTT. Complete variable domain (other parts from reference TRBV5-6 and TRBJ2-2): DAGVTQSPTHLIKTRGQQVTLRCSPKSGHDTVSWYQQALGQGPQFIFQYYEEEERQRGNFPDRFSGHQFPNYSSELNVNALLLGDSALYLCASSLGSYTGELFFGEGSRLTVL.

The chain recombines TRBV2 with TRBJ2-3; a weak D match, TRBD2 (6 bases). The V end lost 1 base, the J end lost 2 bases, and 16 bases lay between the germline ends. The CDR3 length is 17 residues. Per the germline V gene, CDR1 is SNHLY and CDR2 is FYNNEI. The CDR3 DNA reads TGTGCCAGCAGTGAAGGGACTACCGTAGATTACACAGATACGCAGTATTTT. It specifies CASSEGTTVDYTDTQYF.

This clone is a singleton in its sample. DNA for the CDR3: TGTGCCAGCAGCTCCCGGGACAGGGTTTTCGAGCAGTACTTC. It yields the protein CASSSRDRVFEQYF. The chain links TRBV7-6 to TRBJ2-7; 9 positions match TRBD1. Germline V CDR1 and CDR2: SGHVS, FNYEAQ. The ends lost 4 bases at V and 6 bases at J; junction bases unmatched: 7. The CDR3 runs 14 residues.

J is TRBJ2-7 and V is TRBV27; the match to TRBD2 covers 9 bases. The CDR3 consists of 16 residues. Germline-derived CDR1 and CDR2 are MNHEY and SMNVEV (reference sequence). V trimming: 0 bases; J trimming: 2 bases; junction bases outside the gene matches: 5. The CDR3, as DNA: TGTGCCAGCAGTTTATCTCCTAGCGGGATCGCCTACGAGCAGTACTTC. It specifies CASSLSPSGIAYEQYF.

The V gene is TRBV27, the J gene TRBJ2-2, with 7 bases identical to TRBD2. CDR1 is MNHEY, CDR2 SMNVEV, per germline (reference sequence). This CDR3 region has 16 residues. V gave up 8 bases and J gave up 1 base; unmatched junction bases: 10. Here the CDR3 reads CASSFGGVGNTGELFF. CDR3 DNA: TGTGCCAGCTCCTTTGGGGGGGTTGGGAACACCGGGGAGCTGTTTTTT.

The J gene is TRBJ2-7, the V gene TRBV5-1; the match to TRBD1 covers 7 bases. CDR1 and CDR2 (germline): SGHRS, YFSETQ. This CDR3 is built from 17 residues. V dropped 6 bases and J dropped 2; count of bases not matched to a gene: 17. This chain's CDR3 is CASTPGAYRGATYEQYF. CDR3 nucleotides: TGCGCCAGCACCCCCGGGGCCTACAGGGGCGCAACCTACGAGCAGTACTTC.

V and J are TRBV28 and TRBJ2-1; D not certain. Germline-derived CDR1 and CDR2 are MDHEN and SYDVKM. The CDR3 contains 13 residues. Trimming stripped 1 base from V and 10 bases from J, with 11 bases between. CDR3 DNA sequence: TGTGCCAGCAGTTTATTGCAAAGCCGAGAGCAGTTCTTC. This encodes CASSLLQSREQFF.

V gene TRBV7-4 combines with J gene TRBJ2-7, with D maybe TRBD2 (5 bases). The CDR3 runs 14 residues. Between the trimmed V and J ends, which lost 3 bases and 7 bases, there was a span of 16 bases. CDR1 is SGHVT, CDR2 SQSDAQ, per germline. The DNA for the CDR3 is TGTGCCAGCAGCTTCCTAAGGACTGTTGGGGAGCAGTACTTC. Its translation: CASSFLRTVGEQYF.